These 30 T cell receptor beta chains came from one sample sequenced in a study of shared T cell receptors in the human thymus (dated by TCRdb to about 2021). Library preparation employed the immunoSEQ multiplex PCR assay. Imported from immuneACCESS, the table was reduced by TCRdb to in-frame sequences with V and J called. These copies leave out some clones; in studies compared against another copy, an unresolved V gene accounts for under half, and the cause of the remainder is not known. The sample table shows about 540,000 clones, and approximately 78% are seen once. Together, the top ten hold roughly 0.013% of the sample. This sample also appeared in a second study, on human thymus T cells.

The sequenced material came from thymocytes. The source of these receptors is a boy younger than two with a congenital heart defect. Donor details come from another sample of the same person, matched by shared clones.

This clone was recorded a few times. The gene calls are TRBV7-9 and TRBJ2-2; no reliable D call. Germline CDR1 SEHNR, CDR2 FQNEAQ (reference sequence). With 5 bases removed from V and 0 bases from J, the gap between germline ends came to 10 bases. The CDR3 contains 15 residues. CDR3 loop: CASSRPSANTGELFF. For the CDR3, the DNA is TGTGCCAGCAGCCGACCCAGCGCGAACACCGGGGAGCTGTTTTTT.

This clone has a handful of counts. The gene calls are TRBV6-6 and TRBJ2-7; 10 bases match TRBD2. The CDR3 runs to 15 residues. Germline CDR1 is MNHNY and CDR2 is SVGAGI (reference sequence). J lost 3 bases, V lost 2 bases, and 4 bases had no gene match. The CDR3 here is CASSYARTSGYEQYF. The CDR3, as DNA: TGTGCCAGCAGTTACGCGCGGACTAGCGGCTACGAGCAGTACTTC.

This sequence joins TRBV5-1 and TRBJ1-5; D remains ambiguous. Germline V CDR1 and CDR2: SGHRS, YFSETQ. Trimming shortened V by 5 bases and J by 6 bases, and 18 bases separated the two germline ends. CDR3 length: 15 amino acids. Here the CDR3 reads CASRPGLGSGQPQHF. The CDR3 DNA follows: TGCGCCAGCAGGCCCGGTCTGGGGAGTGGTCAGCCCCAGCATTTT.

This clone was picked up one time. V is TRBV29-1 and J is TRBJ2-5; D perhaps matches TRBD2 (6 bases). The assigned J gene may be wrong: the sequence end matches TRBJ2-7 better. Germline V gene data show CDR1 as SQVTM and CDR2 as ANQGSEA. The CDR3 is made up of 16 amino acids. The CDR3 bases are TGCAGCGCTAGACCCAAGGGCGGGACCTACTCCTACGAGCAGTACTTC. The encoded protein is CSARPKGGTYSYEQYF.

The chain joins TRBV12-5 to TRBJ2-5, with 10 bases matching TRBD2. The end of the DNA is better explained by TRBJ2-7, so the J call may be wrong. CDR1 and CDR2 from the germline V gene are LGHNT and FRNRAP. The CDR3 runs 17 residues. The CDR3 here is CASGLDTGTSATYEQYF. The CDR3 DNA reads TGTGCTAGTGGTTTGGATACCGGGACTAGCGCGACCTACGAGCAGTACTTC.

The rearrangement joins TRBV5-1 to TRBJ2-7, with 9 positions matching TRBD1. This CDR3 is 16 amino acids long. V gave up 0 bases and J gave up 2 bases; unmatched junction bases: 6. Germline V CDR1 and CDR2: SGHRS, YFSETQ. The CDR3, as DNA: TGCGCCAGCAGCTTGGGGTCGACAGGGGGTCCCTACGAGCAGTACTTC. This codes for CASSLGSTGGPYEQYF.

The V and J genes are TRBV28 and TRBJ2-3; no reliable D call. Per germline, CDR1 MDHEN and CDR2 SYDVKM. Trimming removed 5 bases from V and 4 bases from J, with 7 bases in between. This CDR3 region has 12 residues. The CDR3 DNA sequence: TGTGCCAGCAGTCGTCCAGCAGATACGCAGTATTTT. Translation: CASSRPADTQYF.

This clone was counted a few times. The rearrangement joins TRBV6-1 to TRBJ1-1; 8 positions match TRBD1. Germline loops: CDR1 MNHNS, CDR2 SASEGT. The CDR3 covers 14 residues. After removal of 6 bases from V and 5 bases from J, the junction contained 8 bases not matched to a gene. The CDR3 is CASRGRTGRTEAFF. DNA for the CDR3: TGTGCCAGCAGAGGGAGGACAGGGAGGACTGAAGCTTTCTTT.

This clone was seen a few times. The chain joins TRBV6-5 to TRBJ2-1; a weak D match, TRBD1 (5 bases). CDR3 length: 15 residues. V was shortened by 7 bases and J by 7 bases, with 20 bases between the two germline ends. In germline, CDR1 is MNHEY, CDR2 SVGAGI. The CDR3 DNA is TGTGCCAGCACCCCAGGTGGGGAAGGGGCGAATGAGCAGTTCTTC. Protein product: CASTPGGEGANEQFF.

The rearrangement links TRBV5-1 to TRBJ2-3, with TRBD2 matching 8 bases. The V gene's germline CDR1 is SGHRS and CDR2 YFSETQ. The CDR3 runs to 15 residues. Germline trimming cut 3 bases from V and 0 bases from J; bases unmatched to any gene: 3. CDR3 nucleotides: TGCGCCAGCAGCTCCCGGGGGGGTAGCACAGATACGCAGTATTTT. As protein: CASSSRGGSTDTQYF. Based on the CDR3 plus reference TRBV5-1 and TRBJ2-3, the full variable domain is KAGVTQTPRYLIKTRGQQVTLSCSPISGHRSVSWYQQTPGQGLQFLFEYFSETQRNKGNFPGRFSGRQFSNSRSEMNVSTLELGDSALYLCASSSRGGSTDTQYFGPGTRLTVL.

The DNA of the CDR3 is TGCGCCAGCAGGGGGGGGAGGGGTGGCTACACCTTC. It encodes CASRGGRGGYTF. The rearrangement joins TRBV10-1 to TRBJ1-2; possible D gene TRBD1, 5 bases. The CDR3 is made up of 12 amino acids. Germline-derived CDR1 and CDR2 are WNHNN and SYGVQD (reference sequence). Trimming took off 6 bases at V and 7 bases at J, with 12 bases between the two ends.

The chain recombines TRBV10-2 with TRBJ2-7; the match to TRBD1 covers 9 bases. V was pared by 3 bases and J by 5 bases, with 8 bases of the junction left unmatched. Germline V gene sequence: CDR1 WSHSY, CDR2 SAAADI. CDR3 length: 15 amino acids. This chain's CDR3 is CASSDPGTGCHEQYF. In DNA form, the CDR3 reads TGCGCCAGCAGTGACCCCGGGACAGGGTGCCACGAGCAGTACTTC.

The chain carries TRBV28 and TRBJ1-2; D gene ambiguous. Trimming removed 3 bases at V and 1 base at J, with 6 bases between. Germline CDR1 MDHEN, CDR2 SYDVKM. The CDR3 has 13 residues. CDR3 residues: CASSFSLNYGYTF. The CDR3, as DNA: TGTGCCAGCAGTTTTTCCCTTAACTATGGCTACACCTTC.

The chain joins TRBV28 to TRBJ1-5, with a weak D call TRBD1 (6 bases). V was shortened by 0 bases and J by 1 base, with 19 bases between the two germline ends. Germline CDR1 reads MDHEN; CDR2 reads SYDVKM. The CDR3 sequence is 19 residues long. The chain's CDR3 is CASSLWAGANHGSNQPQHF. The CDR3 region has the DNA TGTGCCAGCAGTTTATGGGCAGGGGCTAATCACGGGAGCAATCAGCCCCAGCATTTT.

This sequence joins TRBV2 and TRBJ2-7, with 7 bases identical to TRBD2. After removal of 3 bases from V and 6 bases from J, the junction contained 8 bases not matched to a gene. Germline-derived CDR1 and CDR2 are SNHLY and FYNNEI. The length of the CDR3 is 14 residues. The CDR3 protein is CASSDAGVSREQYF. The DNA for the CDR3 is TGTGCCAGCAGTGATGCGGGAGTTTCTCGCGAGCAGTACTTC.

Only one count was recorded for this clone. The CDR3 loop reads CASSSRDRTVYEQYF. CDR3 in DNA: TGTGCCAGCAGCTCCCGGGACAGGACAGTCTACGAGCAGTACTTC. This chain connects TRBV7-9 to TRBJ2-7, with 8 bases fitting TRBD1. The J segment lost 3 bases and the V segment lost 4 bases, leaving 8 bases of the junction unmatched. Germline V gene data show CDR1 as SEHNR and CDR2 as FQNEAQ (reference sequence). The CDR3 sequence is 15 residues long.

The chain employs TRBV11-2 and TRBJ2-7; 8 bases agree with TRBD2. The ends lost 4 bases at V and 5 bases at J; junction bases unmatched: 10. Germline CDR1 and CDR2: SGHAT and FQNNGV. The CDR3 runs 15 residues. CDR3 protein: CASSSQPGLENEQYF. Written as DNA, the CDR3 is TGTGCCAGCAGCTCCCAGCCGGGACTAGAGAACGAGCAGTACTTC.

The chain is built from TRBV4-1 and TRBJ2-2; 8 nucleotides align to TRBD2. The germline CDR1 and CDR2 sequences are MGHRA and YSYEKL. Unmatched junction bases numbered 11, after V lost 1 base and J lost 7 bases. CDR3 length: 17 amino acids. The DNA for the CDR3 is TGCGCCAGCAGCCAAGTGAGCGGGAGAGGGCGTAACGGGGAGCTGTTTTTT. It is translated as CASSQVSGRGRNGELFF.

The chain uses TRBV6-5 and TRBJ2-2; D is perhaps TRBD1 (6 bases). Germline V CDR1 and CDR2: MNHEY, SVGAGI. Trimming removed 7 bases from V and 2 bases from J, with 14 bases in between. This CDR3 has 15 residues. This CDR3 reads CASTPGHTNTGELFF. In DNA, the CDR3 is TGTGCCAGCACACCGGGACACACCAACACCGGGGAGCTGTTTTTT.

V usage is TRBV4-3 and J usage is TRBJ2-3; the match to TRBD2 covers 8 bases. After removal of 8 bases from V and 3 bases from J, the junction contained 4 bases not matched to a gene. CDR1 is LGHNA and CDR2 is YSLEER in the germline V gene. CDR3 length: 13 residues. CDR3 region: CASGSGRTDTQYF. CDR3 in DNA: TGCGCCAGCGGGAGCGGGAGAACAGATACGCAGTATTTT.

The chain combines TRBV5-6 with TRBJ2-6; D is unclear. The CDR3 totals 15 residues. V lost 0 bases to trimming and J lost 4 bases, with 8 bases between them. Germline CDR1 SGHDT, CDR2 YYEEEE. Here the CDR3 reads CASSLVRGGANVLTF. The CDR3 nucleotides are TGTGCCAGCAGCTTGGTCCGAGGAGGGGCCAACGTCCTGACTTTC. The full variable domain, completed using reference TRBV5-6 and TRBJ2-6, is DAGVTQSPTHLIKTRGQQVTLRCSPKSGHDTVSWYQQALGQGPQFIFQYYEEEERQRGNFPDRFSGHQFPNYSSELNVNALLLGDSALYLCASSLVRGGANVLTFGAGSRLTVL.

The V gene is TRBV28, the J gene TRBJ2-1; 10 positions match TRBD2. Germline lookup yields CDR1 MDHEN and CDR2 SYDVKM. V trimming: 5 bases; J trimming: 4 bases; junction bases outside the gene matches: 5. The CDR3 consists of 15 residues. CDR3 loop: CASSTEREGYNEQFF. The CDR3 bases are TGTGCCAGCAGTACAGAGCGGGAGGGTTACAATGAGCAGTTCTTC.

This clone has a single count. CDR3 region: CASSLERDRVTDTQYF. In DNA, the CDR3 is TGTGCCAGCAGTCTAGAGAGGGACAGGGTAACAGATACGCAGTATTTT. V and J are TRBV27 and TRBJ2-3; 9 bases are a match to TRBD1. This CDR3 is 16 amino acids long. Trimming removed 5 bases from V and 3 bases from J; junction bases left unmatched: 9. Germline CDR1 is MNHEY and CDR2 is SMNVEV (reference sequence).

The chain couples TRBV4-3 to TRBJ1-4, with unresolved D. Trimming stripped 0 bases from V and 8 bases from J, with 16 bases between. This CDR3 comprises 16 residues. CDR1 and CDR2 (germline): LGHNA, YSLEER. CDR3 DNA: TGCGCCAGCAGCCAAGAAAATTGGCATAGCGAAGAAAAACTGTTTTTT. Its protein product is CASSQENWHSEEKLFF.

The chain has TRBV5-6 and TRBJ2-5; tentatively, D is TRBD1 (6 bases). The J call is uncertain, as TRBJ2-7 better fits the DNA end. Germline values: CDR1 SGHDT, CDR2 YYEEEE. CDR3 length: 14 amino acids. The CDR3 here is CASMDRSHRYEQYF. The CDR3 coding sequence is TGTGCCAGCATGGACAGAAGCCACCGCTACGAGCAGTACTTC.

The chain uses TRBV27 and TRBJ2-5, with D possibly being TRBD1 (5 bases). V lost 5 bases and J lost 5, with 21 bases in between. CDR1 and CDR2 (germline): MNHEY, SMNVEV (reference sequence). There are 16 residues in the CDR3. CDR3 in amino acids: CASSTQKGHGTETQYF. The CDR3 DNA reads TGTGCCAGCAGTACGCAAAAAGGACATGGTACGGAGACCCAGTACTTC.

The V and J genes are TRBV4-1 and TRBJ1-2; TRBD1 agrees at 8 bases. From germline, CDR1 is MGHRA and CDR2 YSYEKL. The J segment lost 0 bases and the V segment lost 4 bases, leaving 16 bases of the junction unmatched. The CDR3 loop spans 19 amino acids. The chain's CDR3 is CASSPFGQGREKPNYGYTF. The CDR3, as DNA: TGCGCCAGCAGCCCTTTCGGACAGGGCCGGGAAAAACCTAACTATGGCTACACCTTC.

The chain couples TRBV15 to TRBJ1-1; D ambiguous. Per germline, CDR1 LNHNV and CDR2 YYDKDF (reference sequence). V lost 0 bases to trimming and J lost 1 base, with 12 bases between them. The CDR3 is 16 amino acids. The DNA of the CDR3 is TGTGCCACCAGCAGAGATGCGGGAGAAAGGAACACTGAAGCTTTCTTT. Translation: CATSRDAGERNTEAFF.

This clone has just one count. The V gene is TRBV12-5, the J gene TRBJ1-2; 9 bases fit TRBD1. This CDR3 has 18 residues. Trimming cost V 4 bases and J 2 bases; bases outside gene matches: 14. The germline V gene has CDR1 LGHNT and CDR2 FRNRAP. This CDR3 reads CASGSTPGQGQGNYGYTF. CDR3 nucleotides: TGTGCTAGTGGTTCGACCCCGGGACAGGGCCAAGGGAACTATGGCTACACCTTC.

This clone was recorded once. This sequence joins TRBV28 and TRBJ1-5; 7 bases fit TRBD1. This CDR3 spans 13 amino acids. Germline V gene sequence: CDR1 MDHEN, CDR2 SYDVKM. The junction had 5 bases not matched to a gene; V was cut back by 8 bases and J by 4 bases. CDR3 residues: CASGGGLNQPQHF. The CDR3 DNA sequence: TGTGCCAGCGGAGGGGGCCTTAATCAGCCCCAGCATTTT.